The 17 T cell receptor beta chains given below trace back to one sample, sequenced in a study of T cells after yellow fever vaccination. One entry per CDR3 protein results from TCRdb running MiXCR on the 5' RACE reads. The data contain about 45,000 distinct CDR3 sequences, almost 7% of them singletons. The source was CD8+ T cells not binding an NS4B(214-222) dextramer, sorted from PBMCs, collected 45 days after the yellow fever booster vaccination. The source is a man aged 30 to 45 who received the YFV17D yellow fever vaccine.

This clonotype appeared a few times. The CDR3 is CSARDRNGLTEAFF. CDR3 DNA sequence: TGCAGTGCTAGAGATCGTAACGGGCTGACTGAAGCTTTCTTT. The chain has TRBV20-1 and TRBJ1-1; no definite D call. Germline V gene sequence: CDR1 DFQATT, CDR2 SNEGSKA (reference sequence). The CDR3 is made up of 14 amino acids. V dropped 0 bases and J dropped 5 bases, with 13 bases sitting between them.

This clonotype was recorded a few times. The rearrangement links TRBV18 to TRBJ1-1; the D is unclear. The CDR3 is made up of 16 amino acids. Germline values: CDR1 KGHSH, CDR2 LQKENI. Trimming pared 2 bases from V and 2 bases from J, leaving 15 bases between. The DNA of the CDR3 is TGTGCCAGCTCACCAAACGGCTATTTGCCAAACACTGAAGCTTTCTTT. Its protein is CASSPNGYLPNTEAFF.

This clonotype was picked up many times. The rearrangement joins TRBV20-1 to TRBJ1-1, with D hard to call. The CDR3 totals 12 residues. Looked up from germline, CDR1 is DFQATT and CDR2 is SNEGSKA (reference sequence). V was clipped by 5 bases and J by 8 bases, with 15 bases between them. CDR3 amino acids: CSAPPPGEEAFF. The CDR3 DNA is TGCAGTGCTCCTCCCCCGGGCGAGGAAGCTTTCTTT.

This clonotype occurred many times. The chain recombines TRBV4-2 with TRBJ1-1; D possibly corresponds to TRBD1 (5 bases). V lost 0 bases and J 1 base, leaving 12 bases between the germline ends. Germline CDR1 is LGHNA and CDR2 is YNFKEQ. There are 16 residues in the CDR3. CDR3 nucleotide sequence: TGTGCCAGCAGCCAAGATCTCTTGGGGGGGAACACTGAAGCTTTCTTT. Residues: CASSQDLLGGNTEAFF.

As DNA, the CDR3 is TGTGCCAGCAGCTTTAGGGGGGGTGGGTATCTTGAGCAGTTCTTC. It is translated as CASSFRGGGYLEQFF. The chain couples TRBV11-2 to TRBJ2-1; a possible D gene is TRBD2 (7 bases). This CDR3 has 15 amino acids. V shed 3 bases and J shed 9 bases, with 18 bases lying between them. Per germline, CDR1 SGHAT and CDR2 FQNNGV.

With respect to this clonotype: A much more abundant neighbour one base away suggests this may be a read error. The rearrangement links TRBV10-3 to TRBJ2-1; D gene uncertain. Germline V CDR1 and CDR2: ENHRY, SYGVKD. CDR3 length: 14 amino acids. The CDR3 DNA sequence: TGTGCCACCACTCCTGAGAGCTCCTACAATGTGCAGTTCTTC. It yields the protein CATTPESSYNVQFF.

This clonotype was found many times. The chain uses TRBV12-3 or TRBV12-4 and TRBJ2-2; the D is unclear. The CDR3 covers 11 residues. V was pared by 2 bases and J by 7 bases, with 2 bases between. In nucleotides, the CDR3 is TGTGCCAGCAGTTTAAGCGGGGAGCTGTTTTTT. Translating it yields CASSLSGELFF.

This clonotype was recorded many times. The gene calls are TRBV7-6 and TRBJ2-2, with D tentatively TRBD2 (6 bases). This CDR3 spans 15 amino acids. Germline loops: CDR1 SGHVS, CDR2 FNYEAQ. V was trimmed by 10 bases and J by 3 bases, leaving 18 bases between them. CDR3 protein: CATSLLGGDTGELFF. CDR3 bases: TGTGCCACGTCCCTGTTGGGAGGTGACACCGGGGAGCTGTTTTTT.

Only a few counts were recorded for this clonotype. CDR3 sequence reads: CASSQVGADQETQYF. The CDR3 DNA sequence: TGCGCCAGCAGCCAAGTTGGGGCAGATCAAGAGACCCAGTACTTC. The chain joins TRBV4-3 to TRBJ2-5; D perhaps matches TRBD1 (5 bases). With 1 base removed from V and 2 bases from J, the gap between germline ends came to 11 bases. In germline, CDR1 is LGHNA, CDR2 YSLEER. The CDR3 has 15 residues.

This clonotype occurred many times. Here the CDR3 reads CASSLVYPGGETQYF. DNA for the CDR3: TGTGCCAGCAGCTTAGTATACCCCGGGGGGGAGACCCAGTACTTC. V usage is TRBV7-6 and J usage is TRBJ2-5, with 7 bases lining up with TRBD2. Germline V gives CDR1 SGHVS, CDR2 FNYEAQ. Trimming removed 1 base from V and 5 bases from J; junction bases left unmatched: 7. CDR3 size: 15 residues.

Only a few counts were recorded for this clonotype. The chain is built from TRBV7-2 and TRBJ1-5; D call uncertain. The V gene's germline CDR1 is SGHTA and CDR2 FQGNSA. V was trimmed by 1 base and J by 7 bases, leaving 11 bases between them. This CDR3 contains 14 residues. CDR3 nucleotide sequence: TGTGCCAGCAGCTTAGTCCCGACGAGGCAGCCCCAGCATTTT. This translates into CASSLVPTRQPQHF.

The CDR3 loop is CSALSGTTDSRYNEQFF. CDR3 sequence (DNA): TGCAGTGCTTTGAGCGGGACTACCGACAGCCGATACAATGAGCAGTTCTTC. V gene TRBV20-1 combines with J gene TRBJ2-1; 7 nucleotides agree with TRBD2. The V segment lost 5 bases and the J segment 4 bases; nucleotides outside the gene matches: 17. The CDR3 has 17 amino acids. Germline-derived CDR1 and CDR2 are DFQATT and SNEGSKA (reference sequence).

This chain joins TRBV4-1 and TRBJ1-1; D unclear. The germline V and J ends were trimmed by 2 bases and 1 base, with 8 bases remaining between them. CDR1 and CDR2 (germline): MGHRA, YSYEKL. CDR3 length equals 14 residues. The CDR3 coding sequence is TGCGCCAGCAGCCAACAGGACGGGAACACTGAAGCTTTCTTT. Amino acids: CASSQQDGNTEAFF.

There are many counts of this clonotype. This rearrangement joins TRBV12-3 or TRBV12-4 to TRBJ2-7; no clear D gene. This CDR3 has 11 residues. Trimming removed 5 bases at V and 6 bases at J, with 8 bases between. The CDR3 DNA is TGTGCCAGCAGTGGCGGTGGCGAGCAGTACTTC. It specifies CASSGGGEQYF.

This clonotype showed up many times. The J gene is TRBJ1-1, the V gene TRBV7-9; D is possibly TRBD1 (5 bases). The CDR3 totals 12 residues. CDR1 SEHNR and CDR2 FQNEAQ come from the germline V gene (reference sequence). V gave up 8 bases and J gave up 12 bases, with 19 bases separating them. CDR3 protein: CASQTRGADSFF. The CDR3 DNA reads TGTGCCAGCCAAACGAGGGGTGCTGACTCTTTCTTT.

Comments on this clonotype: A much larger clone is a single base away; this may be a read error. The CDR3 DNA reads as TGTGCCAGCAGCCTCCCCGACAGGGGACATAGTGAGCAGTTCTTC. Translated: CASSLPDRGHSEQFF. The gene calls are TRBV11-2 and TRBJ2-1, with 8 bases matching TRBD1. V dropped 5 bases and J dropped 9; count of bases not matched to a gene: 12. CDR1 is SGHAT, CDR2 FQNNGV, per germline. This CDR3 is 15 amino acids long.

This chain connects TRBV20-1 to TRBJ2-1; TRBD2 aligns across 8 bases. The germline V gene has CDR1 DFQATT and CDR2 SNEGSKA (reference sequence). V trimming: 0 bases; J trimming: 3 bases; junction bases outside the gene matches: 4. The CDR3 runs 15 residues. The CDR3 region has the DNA TGCAGTGCTAGAGACTCACTAGCGGACTACAATGAGCAGTTCTTC. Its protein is CSARDSLADYNEQFF.